These T cell receptor beta chains were read from a single sample in a study of Graves' ophthalmopathy and Graves' hyperthyroidism. MiXCR, run by TCRdb on the multiplex PCR reads, gives a single entry per CDR3 protein. The sample has around 590,000 distinct CDR3 sequences, about 35% seen once; the top ten hold about 4.1%. Sequencing was done on a sample of peripheral blood or thyroid tissue (not recorded which). All receptors derive from an adult man with Graves' hyperthyroidism. The CDR3 runs from the conserved cysteine through the conserved F or W. D genes are given only for firm matches. Expanded clones get a size class; other rows say once, few or many, or leave the size out.

clone size	V gene	D gene	J gene	CDR3 DNA	CDR3 protein
-	TRBV6-5	-	TRBJ1-6	TGTGCCAGCAGAACTAAGGGGTTGTCTAACAATTCACCCCTCCACTTT	CASRTKGLSNNSPLHF
many	TRBV9	-	TRBJ2-2	TGTGCCAGCAGCTCCTTTTCGGCCGGGGAGCTGTTTTTT	CASSSFSAGELFF
-	TRBV7-2	TRBD2	TRBJ2-7	TGTGCCAGCATCGGGGTAGCGGGGAACCACGAGCAGTACTTC	CASIGVAGNHEQYF
few	TRBV6-6	TRBD1	TRBJ1-4	TGTGCCAGCAGTAGAGCCAGGGGGGCAACTAATGAAAAACTGTTTTTT	CASSRARGATNEKLFF
-	TRBV10-2	TRBD1	TRBJ2-7	TGCGCCAGCAGGACAGGGAGCACTCGACGCGAGCAGTACTTC	CASRTGSTRREQYF
-	TRBV12-3/TRBV12-4	-	TRBJ1-3	TGTGCCACGAGGACAGACTCTGGAAACACCATATATTTT	CATRTDSGNTIYF
-	TRBV7-3	TRBD2	TRBJ2-5	TGTGCCAGCAGCTTACATAGCGGGGAAGAGACCCAGTACTTC	CASSLHSGEETQYF
-	TRBV20-1	TRBD1	TRBJ2-3	TGCAGTGCTAGAGCTGACAGGGCCACAGATACGCAGTATTTT	CSARADRATDTQYF
many	TRBV4-2	-	TRBJ2-7	TGTGCCAGCAGCCAAGATAGTGGCGGGGATGTTGGAGAGCAGTACTTC	CASSQDSGGDVGEQYF
many	TRBV19	-	TRBJ1-4	TGTGCCAGTAGCAGTACAGGTACTAATGAAAAACTGTTTTTT	CASSSTGTNEKLFF
-	TRBV29-1	-	TRBJ1-1	TGCAGCCATAGACAGGCAATGAACACTGAAGCTTTCTTT	CSHRQAMNTEAFF
many	TRBV24-1	-	TRBJ1-1	TGTGCCACCAGTGACCCTCGACAGAACACTGAAGCTTTCTTT	CATSDPRQNTEAFF
-	TRBV20-1	TRBD1	TRBJ1-6	TGCAGTGCTAGTAAGGGGGCAGGTTCACCCCTCCACTTT	CSASKGAGSPLHF
many	TRBV7-2	-	TRBJ1-5	TGTGCCAGCAGCTTGTTGGGGGGCGGTCAGCCCCAGCATTTT	CASSLLGGGQPQHF
-	TRBV2	-	TRBJ1-1	TGTGCCAGCAGTGACCCCTTAACAGAGAACACTGAAGCTTTCTTT	CASSDPLTENTEAFF
-	TRBV29-1	TRBD2	TRBJ2-7	TGCAGCGTTGAACGGTCGGGGGGACGGGGAGAGCAGTACTTC	CSVERSGGRGEQYF
-	TRBV27	-	TRBJ2-7	TGTGCCAGCAGTTTATCGGGACGGAGCTTTTACGAGCAGTACTTC	CASSLSGRSFYEQYF
many	TRBV28	-	TRBJ2-7	TGTGCCAGCAGTACACATTACGAGCAGTACTTC	CASSTHYEQYF
once	TRBV5-4	TRBD1	TRBJ1-3	TGTGCCAGCAGCGAGCCAACAGGGACAGCATCCTCTGGAAACACCATATATTTT	CASSEPTGTASSGNTIYF
-	TRBV28	-	TRBJ1-3	TGTGCCAGCAGTTCAGGGGCTGGAAACACCATATATTTT	CASSSGAGNTIYF
many	TRBV5-1	-	TRBJ1-1	TGCGCCAGCAGCTTTTTCCCAGGGCGCACTGAAGCTTTCTTT	CASSFFPGRTEAFF
-	TRBV2	TRBD1	TRBJ1-5	TGTGCCAGCCGGACAGGGGACGTCAATCAGCCCCAGCATTTT	CASRTGDVNQPQHF
-	TRBV2	-	TRBJ2-2	TGTGCCAGCAGTTCGTACGGGGCCGCCGGGGAGCTGTTTTTT	CASSSYGAAGELFF
-	TRBV9	TRBD2	TRBJ2-5	TGTGCCAGCAGCGTAGTAGCGGGGCCGGCGGAGACCCAGTACTTC	CASSVVAGPAETQYF
many	TRBV7-8	TRBD1	TRBJ1-4	TGTGCCAGCAGTCATCGGACAGGGACGGGTGAAAAACTGTTTTTT	CASSHRTGTGEKLFF
many	TRBV7-9	-	TRBJ1-1	TGTGCCAGCAGCAGGGGGAGAAACACTGAAGCTTTCTTT	CASSRGRNTEAFF
few	TRBV2	-	TRBJ2-7	TGTGCCAGCAGCCGGGATTTGACAGGCTCCTACGAGCAGTACTTC	CASSRDLTGSYEQYF
-	TRBV6-1	-	TRBJ2-2	TGTGCCAGCAGTGCAAGGGGGGGCGGGGAGCTGTTTTTT	CASSARGGGELFF
-	TRBV20-1	-	TRBJ1-1	TGCAGTGCCCCAGCGGGAGTGGGCCCTGAAGCTTTCTTT	CSAPAGVGPEAFF
-	TRBV3-1	-	TRBJ1-4	TGTGCCAGCAGCCATAACGGTGCAACTAGTGAAAAACTGTTTTTT	CASSHNGATSEKLFF
many	TRBV12-3/TRBV12-4	-	TRBJ2-7	TGTGCCAGCAGTTTAGGTAGGGGGGGTCTCTCCTACGAGCAGTACTTC	CASSLGRGGLSYEQYF
-	TRBV7-9	-	TRBJ2-7	TGTGCCAGCAGTTTATCAGGGTGGGAGCAGTACTTC	CASSLSGWEQYF
-	TRBV9	-	TRBJ2-3	TGTGCCAGCAGTCCCTTAGCAACACAGGGTCTACGCACAGATACGCAGTATTTT	CASSPLATQGLRTDTQYF
-	TRBV28	TRBD1	TRBJ2-7	TGTGCCAGCAGTCAACCCGACAGGGGGCTGGCCTACGAGCAGTACTTC	CASSQPDRGLAYEQYF
many	TRBV20-1	-	TRBJ2-5	TGCAGTGCTAGAGTATCTGGCTCGGGAGAGACCCAGTACTTC	CSARVSGSGETQYF